This T cell receptor (beta chain) was profiled in a study of T cell repertoires in cytomegalovirus infection. Study background: CMV epitopes used comprised recently identified HLA-C-restricted ones and well-studied HLA-B-restricted ones. Public signatures in TCR beta pointed to CMV infection and matching HLA type.

Study-level points and caveats: Accumulated public TCR beta family frequency recognized individuals carrying CMV together with the relevant HLA. HLA-C-restricted CMV-specific TCR beta clonotypes were dominant in the ex vivo response.

V gave up 6 bases and J gave up 5 bases; unmatched junction bases: 7. This CDR3 is 17 amino acids long. Germline V gene sequence: CDR1 MNHEY, CDR2 SVGEGT. About this clonotype: The antigen remains undetermined.

TCRdb fed the reads into MiXCR, producing one record per CDR3 protein. This sample yields fewer than 1,000,000 distinct CDR3 sequences, of which under 40% are seen a single time; around 15% belongs to the top ten. The chain couples TRBV6-2 or TRBV6-3 to TRBJ2-1, with 16 bases matching TRBD2. Material: cultured CD8+ T cells from PBMCs, obtained from culture after CMV antigen stimulation. This receptor was identified in a human donor in good health (CMV status not recorded). Some clones in this sample may be carry-over from other donors' samples. The DNA of the CDR3 is TGTGCCAGCAGGTCGGGGACTAGCGGGGGGGTGAACAATGAGCAGTTCTTC. Its protein is CASRSGTSGGVNNEQFF.